This T cell receptor (beta chain) was profiled in a study of radiotherapy plus CTLA-4 blockade in lung cancer. TCRdb keeps only in-frame clones here, not all; method: immunoSEQ multiplex PCR. Of under 55,000 clones listed, 82% were seen once; the top ten hold more than 3%. The CDR3 has 15 residues. Per the germline V gene, CDR1 is WNHNN and CDR2 is SYGVQD (reference sequence). The ends were cut back, 4 bases at V and 3 bases at J, with 15 bases in the middle. The sample was peripheral blood, taken from a patient treated with radiotherapy plus ipilimumab. The clonotype comes from a human donor with non-small cell lung cancer who had stable disease on radiotherapy plus ipilimumab. This chain connects TRBV10-1 to TRBJ1-2; D unclear. The CDR3 nucleotides read TGCGCCAGCAGTGTATCAGGCCTGACCCACTATGGCTACACCTTC. This translates into CASSVSGLTHYGYTF.